Many counts were recorded for the clone carrying this TCR beta chain. TCRdb fed the 5' RACE reads into MiXCR, producing one record per CDR3 protein. The table has around 570,000 distinct CDR3 sequences, nearly 10% seen once. The data derive from a study of identical twins. CDR1 and CDR2 (germline): DFQATT, SNEGSKA (reference sequence). Trimming took off 0 bases at V and 5 bases at J, with 10 bases between the two ends. The CDR3 contains 13 residues. The same sample was also studied in work on yellow fever vaccine responses in identical twins. That source adds: Twins' vaccine T cell response reportedly gave the appearance of partial convergence and partial personalization.

The specimen was PBMCs. This sequence originates from a woman aged 18 to 35 in good health. The V call is TRBV20-1, the J call TRBJ2-5; D remains unclear. The CDR3 here is CSARDRLSETQYF. CDR3 in DNA: TGCAGTGCTAGAGATCGGCTATCGGAGACCCAGTACTTC.